Below, 15 T cell receptor beta chains from the same sample are listed, as sequenced in a study of T cell repertoires in cytomegalovirus infection (dated by TCRdb to about 2019). The intended sense of this specimen's treatment or condition label: in vitro stimulation with specific CMV peptide epitopes to enrich CMV-specific T cells. These receptors have no known antigen. The instrument was an Illumina HiSeq 1500. TCRdb reprocessing: public reads trimmed at Q25 with fastp, clones called with MiXCR, in-frame beta chains kept. Here each entry gathers all rows of one CDR3 protein and keeps the most common genes and DNA. The sample records about a million distinct CDR3 sequences, roughly a third of which are singletons. The leading ten clones occupy around 15% of the sample. Sequences were derived from cultured CD8+ T cells from PBMCs, sampled from culture after CMV antigen stimulation. The receptors were sampled from a human donor in good health (CMV status not recorded). Some clones in this sample may be carry-over from other donors' samples.

V gene TRBV15 combines with J gene TRBJ2-1; 13 bases align to TRBD2. Germline trimming cut 4 bases from V and 8 bases from J; bases unmatched to any gene: 14. CDR3 length: 18 residues. The germline V gene has CDR1 LNHNV and CDR2 YYDKDF (reference sequence). The CDR3 loop reads CATSTRLAGGRLGDEQFF. The CDR3 DNA follows: TGTGCCACCAGCACCAGACTAGCGGGGGGCCGGTTGGGGGATGAGCAGTTCTTC. Together with reference TRBV15 and TRBJ2-1, the CDR3 gives the full variable domain: DAMVIQNPRYQVTQFGKPVTLSCSQTLNHNVMYWYQQKSSQAPKLLFHYYDKDFNNEADTPDNFQSRRPNTSFCFLDIRSPGLGDTAMYLCATSTRLAGGRLGDEQFFGPGTRLTVL.

This clonotype has a handful of counts. The chain uses TRBV25-1 and TRBJ2-6; the match to TRBD2 covers 7 bases. This CDR3 has 16 amino acids. The germline CDR1 and CDR2 sequences are MGHDK and SYGVNS. V dropped 4 bases and J dropped 2; count of bases not matched to a gene: 5. CDR3 coding DNA: TGTGCCAGCAGTGGCACCACTAGCGCTGGGGCCAACGTCCTGACTTTC. Residues: CASSGTTSAGANVLTF.

CDR3 bases: TGTGCCAGCGACGGACAGGGGAGCTCCTATAATTCACCCCTCCACTTT. The encoded protein is CASDGQGSSYNSPLHF. This chain joins TRBV2 and TRBJ1-6; 9 nucleotides align to TRBD1. The CDR3 spans 16 residues. V gave up 8 bases and J gave up 0 bases; unmatched junction bases: 5. The germline V gene encodes CDR1 SNHLY and CDR2 FYNNEI.

This clonotype was observed a handful of times. The CDR3 region is CASNGQGVRTGELFF. The DNA of the CDR3 is TGTGCCAGCAACGGACAGGGGGTGAGGACCGGGGAGCTGTTTTTT. The chain recombines TRBV28 with TRBJ2-2; 10 positions agree with TRBD1. Germline trimming cut 7 bases from V and 5 bases from J; bases unmatched to any gene: 7. The length of the CDR3 is 15 residues. Germline V gene sequence: CDR1 MDHEN, CDR2 SYDVKM.

This clonotype was picked up one time. A much larger clone differs from this one at a single base, so this may be a read error. V usage is TRBV7-8 and J usage is TRBJ2-7; D may be TRBD1 (5 bases). The germline V and J ends were trimmed by 6 bases and 5 bases, with 20 bases remaining between them. CDR1 is SGHVS, CDR2 FQNEAQ, per germline. This CDR3 comprises 15 residues. The CDR3 region is CASSSRQGTTHEQYV. DNA of the CDR3: TGTGCCAGCAGTTCCCGTCAGGGAACGACTCACGAGCAGTACGTC.

The rearrangement joins TRBV19 to TRBJ2-7, with a possible D match to TRBD2 (6 bases). The CDR3 contains 16 residues. Trimming cost V 0 bases and J 7 bases, with 19 bases left between them. Per germline, CDR1 LNHDA and CDR2 SQIVND (reference sequence). DNA for the CDR3: TGTGCCAGTAGTATAGATCGATACAGTGTCGGGGGAGAGCAGTACTTC. Protein sequence: CASSIDRYSVGGEQYF.

In the case of this clonotype: A much larger clone lies one base from this, so it may be a read error. The gene calls are TRBV7-8 and TRBJ2-2; D gene uncertain. The CDR3 loop spans 13 amino acids. The germline gives CDR1 SGHVS, CDR2 FQNEAQ. The CDR3 sequence: CVILTANTGELFF. CDR3 DNA: TGTGTCATCCTGACTGCGAACACCGGGGAGCTGTTTTTT.

CDR3 sequence: CASSEDRGVTEAFF. DNA for the CDR3: TGTGCCAGCAGCGAAGACAGGGGTGTGACTGAAGCTTTCTTT. The rearrangement links TRBV13 to TRBJ1-1; 8 nucleotides match TRBD1. The CDR3 is made up of 14 amino acids. The germline CDR1 and CDR2 sequences are PRHDT and FYEKMQ (reference sequence). J was trimmed by 5 bases and V by 5 bases; bases with no gene match: 7.

This sequence joins TRBV2 and TRBJ1-6; 9 nucleotides match TRBD1. The ends lost 8 bases at V and 10 bases at J; junction bases unmatched: 6. The CDR3 extends over 13 amino acids. Germline lookup yields CDR1 SNHLY and CDR2 FYNNEI. The CDR3, as DNA: TGTGCCAGCGGAGGGACAGGGTCGTCACCCCTCCACTTT. Protein: CASGGTGSSPLHF.

V is TRBV20-1 and J is TRBJ1-5; D is ambiguous. The CDR3 loop spans 14 amino acids. The germline V gene has CDR1 DFQATT and CDR2 SNEGSKA (reference sequence). Trimming shortened V by 6 bases and J by 0 bases, and 12 bases separated the two germline ends. DNA for the CDR3: TGCAGTGCGGTGGACGGGGATAGCAATCAGCCCCAGCATTTT. This codes for CSAVDGDSNQPQHF.

This clonotype was seen repeatedly, ten times or more. The chain employs TRBV7-9 and TRBJ2-1, with D unclear. The V gene's germline CDR1 is SEHNR and CDR2 FQNEAQ (reference sequence). The CDR3 consists of 12 residues. V was pared by 2 bases and J by 8 bases, with 7 bases between. The CDR3 coding sequence is TGTGCCAGCAGCTTAAGAGTGGATGAGCAGTTCTTC. Its translation is CASSLRVDEQFF.

This clonotype showed up just a few times. This chain connects TRBV11-3 to TRBJ2-3; the D is unclear. Trimming pared 5 bases from V and 2 bases from J, leaving 14 bases between. The V gene's germline CDR1 is SGHNT and CDR2 YENEEA. The CDR3 has 15 residues. The CDR3: CASSPRAGPTDTQYF. Written as DNA, the CDR3 is TGTGCCAGCAGCCCCCGGGCAGGACCCACAGATACGCAGTATTTT.

The chain's CDR3 is CASSYSTRDRYSNQPQHF. Written as DNA, the CDR3 is TGTGCCAGCAGTTACTCAACCCGAGACAGGTATAGCAATCAGCCCCAGCATTTT. V usage is TRBV6-6 and J usage is TRBJ1-5; D might be TRBD1 (6 bases). Germline loops: CDR1 MNHNY, CDR2 SVGAGI (reference sequence). V was clipped by 0 bases and J by 0 bases, with 15 bases between them. CDR3 size: 18 residues.

This clonotype was seen repeatedly, ten times or more. V and J are TRBV6-1 and TRBJ2-7; no clear D gene. Trimming stripped 4 bases from V and 3 bases from J, with 10 bases between. There are 13 residues in the CDR3. Germline CDR1 is MNHNS and CDR2 is SASEGT. The CDR3 region has the DNA TGTGCCAGCAGTGTAGAGCACATCTACGAGCAGTACTTC. Translation: CASSVEHIYEQYF.

The chain is built from TRBV27 and TRBJ2-7; 7 positions match TRBD1. This CDR3 region has 15 residues. In germline, CDR1 is MNHEY, CDR2 SMNVEV (reference sequence). V trimming: 0 bases; J trimming: 1 base; junction bases outside the gene matches: 3. The CDR3 coding sequence is TGTGCCAGCAGTTTATCACAGGGGCCTTCCTACGAGCAGTACTTC. Translated, it gives CASSLSQGPSYEQYF.